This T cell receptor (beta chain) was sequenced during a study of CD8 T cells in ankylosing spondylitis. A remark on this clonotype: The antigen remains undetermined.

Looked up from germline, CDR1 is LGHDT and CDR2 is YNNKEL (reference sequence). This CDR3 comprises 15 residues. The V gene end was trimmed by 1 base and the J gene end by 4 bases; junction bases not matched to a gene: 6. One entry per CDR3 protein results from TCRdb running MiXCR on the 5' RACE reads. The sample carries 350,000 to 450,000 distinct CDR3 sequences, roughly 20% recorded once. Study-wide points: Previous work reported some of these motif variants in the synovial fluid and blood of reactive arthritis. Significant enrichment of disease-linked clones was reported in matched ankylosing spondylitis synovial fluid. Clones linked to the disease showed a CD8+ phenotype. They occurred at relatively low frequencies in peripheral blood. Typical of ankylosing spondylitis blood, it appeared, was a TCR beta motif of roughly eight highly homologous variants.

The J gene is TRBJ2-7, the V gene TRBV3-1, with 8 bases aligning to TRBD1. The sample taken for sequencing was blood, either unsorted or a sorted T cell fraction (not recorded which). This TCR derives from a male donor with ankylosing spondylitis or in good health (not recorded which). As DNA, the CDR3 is TGTGCCAGCAGCCAAGCCCAGGGGGCATTGTACGAGCAGTACTTC. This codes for CASSQAQGALYEQYF.